This TCR beta chain was found in a study of T cell clones after liver transplantation (dated by TCRdb to between 2018 and 2020). About the investigation overall: The samples were obtained from ITN030ST, a randomized trial that attempted immunosuppression withdrawal within 2 years after liver transplantation. Donor-reactive T cell clones were identified using TCRbeta sequencing after a pre-transplant mixed lymphocyte reaction and were then followed in post-transplant blood. The study cohort included 8 liver transplant recipients, of whom 3 were classified as tolerant and 5 as non-tolerant. The subjects received no induction therapy and were kept on standard immunosuppression until randomization at 12-24 months post-transplant. Three of the eight recipients were HCV-positive; the others were transplanted for non-autoimmune, non-viral indications. Third party-reactive TCRbeta sequences from pre-transplant MLRs were also identified as an antigen-independent comparator for donor-reactive sequences. Blood samples were taken pre-transplant, pre-randomization before withdrawal, and post-randomization after full withdrawal or failed withdrawal. Tolerance was defined as complete withdrawal of immunosuppression for at least one year without a rise in liver enzymes beyond twice the upper limit of normal.

Explained via the paper, the time point label denotes: pre-transplant. Thawed unstimulated PBMCs were stained for CD3, CD4 and CD8 and FACS-sorted into CD3+CD4+ and CD3+CD8+ populations. Randomization to immunosuppression withdrawal applied to every one of the 8 studied subjects. The Qiagen DNeasy Blood and Tissue Kit was used for genomic DNA isolation. In its sample, this clone was seen a few times. What antigen it recognizes has not been identified. No per-base quality is available; no much larger clone lies one base away. High-throughput TCRbeta CDR3 sequencing of frozen genomic DNA was performed by immunoSEQ, including PCR amplification, mapping, bias correction and internal controls. The paper's data handling went like this. Productive rearrangements were retained, and unique TCRbeta sequences were defined by the CDR3 nucleotide sequence together with the V and J gene. A sequence counted as donor-reactive only if the sequence showed at least 5-fold expansion in CFSE-low cells compared with unstimulated pre-transplant cells and had a frequency of at least 0.01%. Minimum frequency thresholds were set for each subject based on the unstimulated sample with the lowest template count, ensuring at least 90% detection power. Jensen-Shannon divergence between the top 1000 TCRbeta sequences after and before transplant was used to measure repertoire turnover. Two-sided Fisher's exact tests were used to test for changes in the detection of donor-reactive sequences. Not all clones reach the TCRdb copy of this immuneACCESS table, which keeps in-frame sequences only. Checked studies attribute under half of the gap to unresolved V genes and leave the rest unexplained. D and trimming come from the DNA, and the V and J calls and clone size come from that table. Here the sample has around 100,000 clones; approximately 78% occur a single time. The ten largest clones take up about 0.89% of the sample.

What the work shows at the level of the full study, not this receptor alone: In a couple of subjects, low numbers of available donor cells limited the measurable donor-reactive repertoire. After accounting for repertoire turnover, donor-reactive detection was significantly reduced in 7 of 8 subjects for CD4 and 8 of 8 for CD8. The conclusions were preliminary, being limited by small, heterogeneous patient numbers and by non-standardized post-transplant time points. A greater decline was seen for donor-reactive sequences than for third party-reactive sequences, suggesting partial antigen-specific deletion unrelated to withdrawal success. In most of the 8 subjects, regardless of tolerance or HCV status, circulating donor-reactive CD4 TCRbeta sequences dropped significantly post-transplant. Because allograft tissue specimens were not available, migration of donor-reactive T cells into the graft, rather than deletion, may have occurred.

The sample was CD4+ T cells from blood, taken before liver transplant. The receptor was derived from a human donor who received a liver transplant.

CDR3 region: CASSSRWVTGELFF. The nucleotide sequence reads as follows: TGCGCCAGCAGCTCCCGTTGGGTCACCGGGGAGCTGTTTTTT. The V and J segments used are TRBV5-1 and TRBJ2-2, with no D gene named confidently. The CDR3 spans 14 residues, from the cysteine through the phenylalanine. The CDR3 DNA has 42 bases and is translated from base 1. V and J are truncated by 3 bases and 4 bases respectively, leaving an intervening sequence of 10 bases. CDR1 SGHRS and CDR2 YFSETQ were looked up in the germline V gene. Full variable domain (CDR3 extended with the reference TRBV5-1 and TRBJ2-2 proteins): KAGVTQTPRYLIKTRGQQVTLSCSPISGHRSVSWYQQTPGQGLQFLFEYFSETQRNKGNFPGRFSGRQFSNSRSEMNVSTLELGDSALYLCASSSRWVTGELFFGEGSRLTVL.